This T cell receptor beta chain appears in the sequencing data of a study of T cells in localized non-small cell lung cancer. Study-wide findings and caveats: Median detection of top 100 tumor clones in adjacent lung was 55 to 60 clones. Of the tissues analyzed, uninvolved adjacent lung showed maximal T cell clonality, greater than tumor.

The sample holds a few counts of this clone. Its antigen is unknown. The CDR3 is made up of 14 amino acids. Germline loops: CDR1 MNHGY, CDR2 SAAAGT. The junction had 3 bases not matched to a gene; V was cut back by 5 bases and J by 2 bases. Generated by immunoSEQ multiplex PCR, the TCRdb table keeps only in-frame clones and is missing some. The table has 3,000 or so clones, 20% to 25% seen once. The sequence came from a female donor of 60 years or more with stage III lung adenocarcinoma. Sample: lung tumor tissue, taken before any cancer treatment. The chain combines TRBV6-8 with TRBJ2-3, with 8 positions matching TRBD1. The DNA of the CDR3 is TGTGCCAGCAGTGACAGGGGCCCCACAGATACGCAGTATTTT. Amino acid sequence: CASSDRGPTDTQYF.